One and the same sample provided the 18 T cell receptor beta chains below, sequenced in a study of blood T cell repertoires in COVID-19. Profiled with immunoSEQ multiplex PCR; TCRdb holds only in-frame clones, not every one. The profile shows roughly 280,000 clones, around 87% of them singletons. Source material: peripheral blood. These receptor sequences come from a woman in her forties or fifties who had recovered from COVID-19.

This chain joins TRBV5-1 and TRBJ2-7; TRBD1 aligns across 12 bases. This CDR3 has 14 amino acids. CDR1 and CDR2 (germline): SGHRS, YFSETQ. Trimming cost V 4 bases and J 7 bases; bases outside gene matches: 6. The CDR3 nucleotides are TGCGCCAGCAGCAAGGGACAGGGGGCGAGGGAGCAGTACTTC. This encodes CASSKGQGAREQYF. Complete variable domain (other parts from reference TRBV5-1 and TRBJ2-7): KAGVTQTPRYLIKTRGQQVTLSCSPISGHRSVSWYQQTPGQGLQFLFEYFSETQRNKGNFPGRFSGRQFSNSRSEMNVSTLELGDSALYLCASSKGQGAREQYFGPGTRLTVT.

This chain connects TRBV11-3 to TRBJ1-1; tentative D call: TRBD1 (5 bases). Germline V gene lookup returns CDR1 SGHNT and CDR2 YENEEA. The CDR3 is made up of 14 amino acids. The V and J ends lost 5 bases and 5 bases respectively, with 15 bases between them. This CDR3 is CASSAGPSLTEAFF. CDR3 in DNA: TGTGCCAGCAGCGCGGGACCTTCTCTTACTGAAGCTTTCTTT. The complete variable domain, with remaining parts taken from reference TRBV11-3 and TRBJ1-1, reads EAGVVQSPRYKIIEKKQPVAFWCNPISGHNTLYWYLQNLGQGPELLIRYENEEAVDDSQLPKDRFSAERLKGVDSTLKIQPAELGDSAVYLCASSAGPSLTEAFFGQGTRLTVV.

CDR3 residues: CATSRDREGKIPRPGRYEQYF. CDR3 DNA: TGTGCCACCAGCAGAGATAGGGAGGGTAAAATACCCCGACCGGGCCGATACGAGCAGTACTTC. The chain recombines TRBV15 with TRBJ2-7; 7 bases match TRBD2. V trimming: 0 bases; J trimming: 4 bases; junction bases outside the gene matches: 24. CDR3 length: 21 amino acids. Germline V lookup: CDR1 LNHNV, CDR2 YYDKDF (reference sequence). The entire variable domain, with the rest obtained from reference TRBV15 and TRBJ2-7, is as follows: DAMVIQNPRYQVTQFGKPVTLSCSQTLNHNVMYWYQQKSSQAPKLLFHYYDKDFNNEADTPDNFQSRRPNTSFCFLDIRSPGLGDTAMYLCATSRDREGKIPRPGRYEQYFGPGTRLTVT.

Here the CDR3 reads CASSVRTRDRVLYEQFF. CDR3 coding DNA: TGTGCCAGCAGCGTGAGGACCCGGGACAGGGTCTTATATGAGCAGTTCTTC. This rearrangement joins TRBV7-9 to TRBJ2-1, with TRBD1 matching over 9 bases. Trimming cost V 5 bases and J 8 bases; bases outside gene matches: 16. Per the germline V gene, CDR1 is SEHNR and CDR2 is FQNEAQ (reference sequence). The CDR3 has 17 amino acids. Drawing the rest from reference TRBV7-9 and TRBJ2-1, the complete variable domain is DTGVSQNPRHKITKRGQNVTFRCDPISEHNRLYWYRQTLGQGPEFLTYFQNEAQLEKSRLLSDRFSAERPKGSFSTLEIQRTEQGDSAMYLCASSVRTRDRVLYEQFFGPGTRLTVL.

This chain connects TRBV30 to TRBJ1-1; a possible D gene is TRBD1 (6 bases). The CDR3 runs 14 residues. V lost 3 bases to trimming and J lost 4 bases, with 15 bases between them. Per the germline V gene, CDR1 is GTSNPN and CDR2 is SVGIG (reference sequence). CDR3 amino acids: CAWSTGGTTTEAFF. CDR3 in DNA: TGTGCCTGGAGCACCGGGGGGACAACCACTGAAGCTTTCTTT.

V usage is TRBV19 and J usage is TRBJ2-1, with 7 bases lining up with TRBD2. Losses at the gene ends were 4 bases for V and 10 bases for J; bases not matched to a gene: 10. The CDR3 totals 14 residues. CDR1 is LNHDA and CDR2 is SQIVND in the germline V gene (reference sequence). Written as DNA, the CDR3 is TGTGCCAGTAGTAGCTCGGGAGGTGCGGGAGAGCAGTTCTTC. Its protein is CASSSSGGAGEQFF. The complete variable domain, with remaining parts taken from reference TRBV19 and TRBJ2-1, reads DGGITQSPKYLFRKEGQNVTLSCEQNLNHDAMYWYRQDPGQGLRLIYYSQIVNDFQKGDIAEGYSVSREKKESFPLTVTSAQKNPTAFYLCASSSSGGAGEQFFGPGTRLTVL.

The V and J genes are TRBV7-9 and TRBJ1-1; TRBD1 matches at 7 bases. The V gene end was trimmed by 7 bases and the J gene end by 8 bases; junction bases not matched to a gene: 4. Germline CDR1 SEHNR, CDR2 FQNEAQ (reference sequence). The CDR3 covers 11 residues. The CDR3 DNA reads TGTGCCAGCACCGAGGGGGCGGAAGCTTTCTTT. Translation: CASTEGAEAFF.

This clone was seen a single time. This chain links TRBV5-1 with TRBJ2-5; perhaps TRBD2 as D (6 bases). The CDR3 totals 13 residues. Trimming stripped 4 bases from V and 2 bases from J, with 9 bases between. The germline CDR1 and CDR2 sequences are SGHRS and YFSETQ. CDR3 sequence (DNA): TGCGCCAGCAGCGTTGGGGGGCAAGAGACCCAGTACTTC. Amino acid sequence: CASSVGGQETQYF.

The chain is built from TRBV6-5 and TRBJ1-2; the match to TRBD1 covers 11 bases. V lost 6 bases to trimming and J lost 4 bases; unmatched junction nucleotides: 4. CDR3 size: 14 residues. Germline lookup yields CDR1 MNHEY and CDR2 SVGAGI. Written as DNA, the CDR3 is TGTGCCAGCAGACAGGGACAGGGGGTCTATGGCTACACCTTC. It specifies CASRQGQGVYGYTF.

This chain's CDR3 is CAISETGGKYGYTF. In nucleotides, the CDR3 is TGTGCCATCAGTGAAACAGGGGGCAAGTATGGCTACACCTTC. This chain uses TRBV10-3 with TRBJ1-2, with 9 bases that match TRBD1. The CDR3 is 14 residues long. Germline CDR1 ENHRY, CDR2 SYGVKD. With 3 bases clipped from V and 5 bases from J, the junction kept 4 bases outside the gene matches.

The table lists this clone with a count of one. The CDR3: CASSQSATGGTETQYF. CDR3 bases: TGCGCCAGCAGTCAATCGGCGACAGGGGGGACAGAGACCCAGTACTTC. The chain employs TRBV23-1 and TRBJ2-5, with 9 positions matching TRBD1. TRBV23-1 has ORF status, its function being uncertain. The trim removed 0 bases at V and 4 bases at J, leaving 6 bases unmatched. The CDR3 has 16 residues.

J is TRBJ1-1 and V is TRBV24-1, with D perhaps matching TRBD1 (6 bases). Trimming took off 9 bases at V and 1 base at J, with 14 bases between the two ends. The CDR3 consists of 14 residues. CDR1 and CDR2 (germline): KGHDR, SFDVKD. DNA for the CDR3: TGTGCCACCCGGGCCCGAGGGGGGAACACTGAAGCTTTCTTT. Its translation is CATRARGGNTEAFF.

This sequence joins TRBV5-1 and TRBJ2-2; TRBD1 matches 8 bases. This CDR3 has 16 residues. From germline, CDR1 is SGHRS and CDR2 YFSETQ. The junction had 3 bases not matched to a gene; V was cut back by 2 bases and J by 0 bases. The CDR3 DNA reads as TGCGCCAGCAGCTTTGGGACAGGAGCGAACACCGGGGAGCTGTTTTTT. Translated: CASSFGTGANTGELFF.

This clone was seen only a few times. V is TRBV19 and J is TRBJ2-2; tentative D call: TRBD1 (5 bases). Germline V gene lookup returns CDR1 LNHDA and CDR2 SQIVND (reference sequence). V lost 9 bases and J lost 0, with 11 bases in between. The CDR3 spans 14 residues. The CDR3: CASKRGTNTGELFF. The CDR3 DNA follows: TGTGCCAGCAAAAGGGGAACGAACACCGGGGAGCTGTTTTTT.

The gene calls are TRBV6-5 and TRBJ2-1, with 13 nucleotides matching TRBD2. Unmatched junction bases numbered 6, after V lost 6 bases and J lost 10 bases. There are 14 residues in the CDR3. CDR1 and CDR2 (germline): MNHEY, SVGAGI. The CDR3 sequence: CASRYGLAGAEQFF. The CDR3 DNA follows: TGTGCCAGCAGATACGGACTAGCGGGGGCGGAGCAGTTCTTC.

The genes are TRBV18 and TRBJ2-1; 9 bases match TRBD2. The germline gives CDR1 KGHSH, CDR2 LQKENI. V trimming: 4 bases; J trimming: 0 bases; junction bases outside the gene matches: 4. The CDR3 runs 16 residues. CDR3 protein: CASSQDSGSSYNEQFF. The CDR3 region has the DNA TGTGCCAGCTCACAAGATAGCGGGAGCTCCTACAATGAGCAGTTCTTC.

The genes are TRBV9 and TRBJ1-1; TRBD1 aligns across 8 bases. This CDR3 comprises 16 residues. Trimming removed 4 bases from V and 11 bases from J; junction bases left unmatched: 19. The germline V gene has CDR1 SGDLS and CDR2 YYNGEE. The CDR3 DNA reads TGTGCCAGCAGCCCTCCGGGAGGACCGACAGGGGCGATCGCTTTCTTT. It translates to CASSPPGGPTGAIAFF.

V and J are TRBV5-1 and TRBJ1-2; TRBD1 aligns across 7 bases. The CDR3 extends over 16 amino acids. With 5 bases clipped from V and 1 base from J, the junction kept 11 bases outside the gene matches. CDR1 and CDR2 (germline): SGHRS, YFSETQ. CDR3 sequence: CASSRGQQVRNYGYTF. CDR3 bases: TGCGCCAGCAGTCGGGGACAGCAAGTACGTAACTATGGCTACACCTTC.